The 15 T cell receptor beta chains reported below all come from one sample, sequenced in a study of radiotherapy plus CTLA-4 blockade in lung cancer (dated by TCRdb to about 2018). Receptors were amplified or captured by the immunoSEQ multiplex PCR assay. The immuneACCESS repertoire file appears here via TCRdb, limited to in-frame rearrangements. These files lack a portion of the clones; in checked studies, under half of the deficit traces to unresolved V genes, and the cause of the others is not known. This sample lists 9,500 to 15,000 clones; about 80% were detected once. The leading ten clones occupy approximately 32% of the sample. Here the sequenced sample was peripheral blood, taken from a patient treated with radiotherapy plus ipilimumab. These receptors all stem from a human donor with non-small cell lung cancer that progressed on radiotherapy plus ipilimumab.

The V gene is TRBV19, the J gene TRBJ2-7; D is perhaps TRBD2 (6 bases). This CDR3 comprises 15 residues. With 7 bases removed from V and 2 bases from J, the gap between germline ends came to 18 bases. The germline V gene has CDR1 LNHDA and CDR2 SQIVND (reference sequence). The CDR3 is CASNSGGGFTYEQYF. The CDR3 region has the DNA TGTGCCAGTAACTCGGGCGGAGGGTTTACCTACGAGCAGTACTTC.

The chain joins TRBV28 to TRBJ1-2; perhaps TRBD1 as D (5 bases). CDR1 is MDHEN and CDR2 is SYDVKM in the germline V gene. CDR3 length: 16 amino acids. Trimming took off 6 bases at V and 0 bases at J, with 17 bases between the two ends. This CDR3 reads CASSRDGLGANYGYTF. The CDR3 DNA reads TGTGCCAGCAGCCGAGACGGACTAGGGGCTAACTATGGCTACACCTTC.

The J gene is TRBJ2-3, the V gene TRBV27; 8 positions match TRBD2. The V gene's germline CDR1 is MNHEY and CDR2 SMNVEV (reference sequence). Trimming took 4 bases from V and 4 from J; bases not matched to a gene: 7. CDR3 length: 15 amino acids. In nucleotides, the CDR3 is TGTGCCAGCAGTTCTCCGGGGGGGCCCCCAGATACGCAGTATTTT. It encodes CASSSPGGPPDTQYF.

The V gene is TRBV2, the J gene TRBJ2-3; D not certain. This CDR3 spans 14 amino acids. Trimming pared 9 bases from V and 0 bases from J, leaving 13 bases between. The germline gives CDR1 SNHLY, CDR2 FYNNEI. CDR3 coding DNA: TGTGCCAGACGAAAAACCTATAGCACAGATACGCAGTATTTT. It encodes CARRKTYSTDTQYF.

The rearrangement uses TRBV15 and TRBJ2-1; 9 nucleotides match TRBD2. Unmatched junction bases numbered 15, after V lost 6 bases and J lost 0 bases. CDR3 length: 19 residues. CDR1 and CDR2 (germline): LNHNV, YYDKDF (reference sequence). CDR3: CATSSWTSALPGSYNEQFF. Here the CDR3 DNA reads TGTGCCACCAGTTCTTGGACTAGCGCCCTACCGGGCTCCTACAATGAGCAGTTCTTC.

The chain couples TRBV7-8 to TRBJ1-1; D not resolved. Germline V CDR1 and CDR2: SGHVS, FQNEAQ. CDR3 length: 13 amino acids. Trimming shortened V by 1 base and J by 8 bases, and 11 bases separated the two germline ends. The CDR3 DNA reads as TGTGCCAGCAGCTTAGGGGGTCGGGCGGAAGCTTTCTTT. This encodes CASSLGGRAEAFF.

The chain uses TRBV2 and TRBJ2-3, with 9 bases matching TRBD1. Germline values: CDR1 SNHLY, CDR2 FYNNEI. V lost 4 bases to trimming and J lost 2 bases; unmatched junction nucleotides: 1. This CDR3 has 14 residues. CDR3 in amino acids: CASSGDRDTDTQYF. CDR3 nucleotide sequence: TGTGCCAGCAGTGGGGACAGGGACACAGATACGCAGTATTTT.

This clone showed up just once. The chain has TRBV7-2 and TRBJ2-3; 11 nucleotides align to TRBD2. The V segment lost 10 bases and the J segment 6 bases; nucleotides outside the gene matches: 9. The CDR3 length is 14 residues. Germline values: CDR1 SGHTA, CDR2 FQGNSA. The CDR3 nucleotides read TGTGCCACCTCTAGCGGGGGGCCCCCGGATACGCAGTATTTT. It translates to CATSSGGPPDTQYF. The whole variable domain, filled in from reference TRBV7-2 and TRBJ2-3, reads GAGVSQSPSNKVTEKGKDVELRCDPISGHTALYWYRQSLGQGLEFLIYFQGNSAPDKSGLPSDRFSAERTGGSVSTLTIQRTQQEDSAVYLCATSSGGPPDTQYFGPGTRLTVL.

This clone was found once. The chain joins TRBV10-3 to TRBJ2-7; 9 bases agree with TRBD2. V trimming: 2 bases; J trimming: 0 bases; junction bases outside the gene matches: 5. Germline lookup yields CDR1 ENHRY and CDR2 SYGVKD. This CDR3 region has 16 residues. The CDR3 region has the DNA TGTGCCATCAGTGAGCTGAGAGCGGGGGGCTCCTACGAGCAGTACTTC. Its translation: CAISELRAGGSYEQYF.

This chain uses TRBV19 with TRBJ2-6, with D possibly being TRBD1 or TRBD2 (5 bases each). CDR3 length: 16 residues. V lost 7 bases and J lost 4, with 17 bases in between. The germline V gene has CDR1 LNHDA and CDR2 SQIVND (reference sequence). CDR3 residues: CASTGAGRSGANVLTF. DNA for the CDR3: TGTGCCAGTACCGGGGCAGGGCGATCAGGGGCCAACGTCCTGACTTTC.

V gene TRBV4-2 combines with J gene TRBJ1-4, with 8 bases lining up with TRBD1. Germline values: CDR1 LGHNA, CDR2 YNFKEQ. The CDR3 length is 16 residues. J was trimmed by 8 bases and V by 0 bases; bases with no gene match: 8. The CDR3 loop is CASSQDADRGGEKLFF. The CDR3 DNA reads as TGTGCCAGCAGCCAAGATGCCGACAGGGGAGGGGAAAAACTGTTTTTT.

The V gene is TRBV5-4, the J gene TRBJ2-7, with 8 bases fitting TRBD2. The CDR3 spans 15 residues. Germline V gene data show CDR1 as SGHNT and CDR2 as YYREEE (reference sequence). The trim removed 6 bases at V and 0 bases at J, leaving 8 bases unmatched. For the CDR3, the DNA is TGTGCCAGCAATTCGGGGGGGGCCTTCTCCTACGAGCAGTACTTC. It codes for CASNSGGAFSYEQYF.

The chain joins TRBV28 to TRBJ2-7; possibly TRBD1 or TRBD2 for D (6 bases each). Trimming shortened V by 2 bases and J by 10 bases, and 24 bases separated the two germline ends. Germline CDR1 is MDHEN and CDR2 is SYDVKM. The CDR3 has 16 amino acids. The CDR3 DNA reads as TGTGCCAGCAGTTTACCACCAGGGGCGGGACACCAGTCTCAGTACTTC. It codes for CASSLPPGAGHQSQYF.

Notes on this clone: The same CDR3 can be traced to other DNA sequences in this sample. The chain couples TRBV10-3 to TRBJ2-1, with D perhaps TRBD1 or TRBD2 (5 bases each). Trimming took off 0 bases at V and 5 bases at J, with 26 bases between the two ends. Germline V CDR1 and CDR2: ENHRY, SYGVKD. The CDR3 covers 20 residues. CDR3 sequence (DNA): TGTGCCATCAGTGAGTCCGTCGGTGCTATCGGGGCAGGGAAGGACAATGAGCAGTTCTTC. Translated, it gives CAISESVGAIGAGKDNEQFF.

CDR3 DNA sequence: TGTGCCAGCAGCTTCCTCGGATCGGCCCTGGAAATGAGCTCCTACGAGCAGTACTTC. Its translation is CASSFLGSALEMSSYEQYF. V is TRBV11-2 and J is TRBJ2-7; D remains unclear. This CDR3 has 19 amino acids. The V end was cut by 3 bases, the J end by 0 bases, with 24 bases between. Germline V gene sequence: CDR1 SGHAT, CDR2 FQNNGV.